These 14 T cell receptor beta chains originate from one sample sequenced in a study of spatial heterogeneity in lung cancer. Regarding the study as a whole: Intratumoral expanded alpha and beta TCR counts were found to track tumor mutation counts.

A single record per CDR3 protein comes from TCRdb applying MiXCR to the 5' RACE reads. The sample holds 20,000 to 25,000 distinct CDR3 sequences, approximately 15% seen once. Antigens of these TCRs are unknown. Time point described: sample taken at primary tumor resection. Here the sequenced sample was lung tumor tissue, taken at surgery. The receptors derive from a female donor with early-stage non-small cell lung cancer.

At least ten counts were recorded for this clonotype. This sequence joins TRBV20-1 and TRBJ1-1, with 9 bases identical to TRBD1. Germline CDR1 reads DFQATT; CDR2 reads SNEGSKA (reference sequence). This CDR3 has 13 amino acids. The J segment lost 4 bases and the V segment lost 6 bases, leaving 6 bases of the junction unmatched. This CDR3 reads CSANHRGRTEAFF. DNA of the CDR3: TGCAGTGCGAATCACAGGGGGCGCACTGAAGCTTTCTTT.

This clonotype occurred a few times. Relative to the germline gene, one junction end is altered; a read error may explain this. V is TRBV12-3 or TRBV12-4 and J is TRBJ2-1, with 14 bases fitting TRBD2. CDR3 length equals 13 residues. The DNA of the CDR3 is TGTGCCAGCAGTTTCGGGACTAGCGGGAGCCCGCTCTTC. Translated, it gives CASSFGTSGSPLF.

This clonotype came up many times. This chain joins TRBV20-1 and TRBJ2-7, with TRBD2 matching over 8 bases. With 3 bases clipped from V and 6 bases from J, the junction kept 1 base outside the gene matches. CDR3 size: 11 residues. Germline assignment: CDR1 DFQATT and CDR2 SNEGSKA (reference sequence). CDR3 protein: CSARGLGEQYF. The DNA for the CDR3 is TGCAGTGCTAGGGGACTAGGCGAGCAGTACTTC.

This clonotype was counted a few times. The chain is built from TRBV12-3 or TRBV12-4 and TRBJ2-5; 8 nucleotides match TRBD2. Trimming took 3 bases from V and 4 from J; bases not matched to a gene: 4. The CDR3 consists of 14 residues. The CDR3 loop is CASSLSGRGETQYF. The DNA of the CDR3 is TGTGCCAGCAGTTTGAGCGGGAGAGGAGAGACCCAGTACTTC.

This clonotype came up many times. The V and J genes are TRBV7-2 and TRBJ2-5; D perhaps matches TRBD2 (5 bases). Germline CDR1 and CDR2: SGHTA and FQGNSA. This CDR3 spans 15 amino acids. The V end lost 5 bases, the J end lost 5 bases, and 18 bases lay between the germline ends. CDR3 sequence (DNA): TGTGCCAGCAGCCTAGGACTGAAGGTTATCGAGACCCAGTACTTC. This gives the protein CASSLGLKVIETQYF.

This clonotype occurred many times. V usage is TRBV5-1 and J usage is TRBJ2-5, with 12 bases aligning to TRBD2. The length of the CDR3 is 16 residues. The V and J ends lost 1 base and 4 bases, in that order; junction bases with no gene match: 5. The germline CDR1 and CDR2 sequences are SGHRS and YFSETQ. The CDR3 sequence: CASSLQLAGGRETQYF. The DNA of the CDR3 is TGCGCCAGCAGCTTGCAACTAGCGGGAGGTCGAGAGACCCAGTACTTC. Supplemented by reference TRBV5-1 and TRBJ2-5, the full variable domain reads KAGVTQTPRYLIKTRGQQVTLSCSPISGHRSVSWYQQTPGQGLQFLFEYFSETQRNKGNFPGRFSGRQFSNSRSEMNVSTLELGDSALYLCASSLQLAGGRETQYFGPGTRLLVL.

This clonotype is large within its sample. This chain links TRBV12-3 or TRBV12-4 with TRBJ1-2; the D gene is possibly TRBD1 (5 bases). CDR3 length: 15 amino acids. Trimming removed 7 bases at V and 5 bases at J, with 20 bases between. CDR3 protein: CASTPPGGVGYGYTF. DNA of the CDR3: TGTGCCAGCACTCCCCCCGGGGGGGTGGGATATGGCTACACCTTC.

This clonotype was found a few times. This sequence joins TRBV4-1 and TRBJ2-1; 9 bases are shared with TRBD2. The germline V gene encodes CDR1 MGHRA and CDR2 YSYEKL. V shed 5 bases and J 5 bases; nucleotides not matched to a gene: 7. CDR3 length: 15 amino acids. This chain's CDR3 is CASSEGLAGNNEQFF. The CDR3 DNA sequence: TGCGCCAGCAGCGAGGGCCTAGCGGGAAACAATGAGCAGTTCTTC.

This clonotype has ten or more counts. The chain recombines TRBV28 with TRBJ2-7, with no clear D. This CDR3 region has 14 residues. CDR1 and CDR2 from the germline V gene are MDHEN and SYDVKM. The V end was cut by 7 bases, the J end by 6 bases, with 19 bases between. The CDR3 loop is CASMARSGLLEQYF. CDR3 sequence (DNA): TGTGCCAGCATGGCGAGATCCGGCCTGCTCGAGCAGTACTTC.

The V gene is TRBV7-2, the J gene TRBJ2-5, with D possibly matching TRBD1 (6 bases). Germline V gene lookup returns CDR1 SGHTA and CDR2 FQGNSA. This CDR3 region has 13 residues. Trimming left V 7 bases short and J 4 bases short, with 13 bases between. The chain's CDR3 is CASTTGILETQYF. In DNA form, the CDR3 reads TGTGCCAGCACTACAGGGATCCTAGAGACCCAGTACTTC.

Notes on this clonotype: This may come from a read error, since a much larger clone is one base off. The chain links TRBV5-6 to TRBJ2-7; weak D call: TRBD2 (5 bases). CDR3 length equals 14 residues. Germline V lookup: CDR1 SGHDT, CDR2 YYEEEE. CDR3 sequence (DNA): TGTGCCAGAAGCTTGGTTGCGGGCGTAAGCGAGCAGTACTTC. This gives the protein CARSLVAGVSEQYF.

This rearrangement joins TRBV20-1 to TRBJ2-1; 8 nucleotides align to TRBD2. The CDR3 has 16 amino acids. Per the germline V gene, CDR1 is DFQATT and CDR2 is SNEGSKA (reference sequence). V shed 2 bases and J 6 bases; nucleotides not matched to a gene: 12. For the CDR3, the DNA is TGCAGTGCTAGACCTCCGGGACTAGAATCCGTCAATGAGCAGTTCTTC. Translating it yields CSARPPGLESVNEQFF.

J is TRBJ2-4 and V is TRBV27, with 10 bases that match TRBD2. The CDR3 extends over 16 amino acids. Germline values: CDR1 MNHEY, CDR2 SMNVEV (reference sequence). The V gene end was trimmed by 5 bases and the J gene end by 1 base; junction bases not matched to a gene: 5. CDR3 in DNA: TGTGCCAGCAGTCCACCTAGCGGGAGTGCCAAAAACATTCAGTACTTC. Translating gives CASSPPSGSAKNIQYF.

This clonotype has a handful of counts. This chain uses TRBV6-2 or TRBV6-3 with TRBJ2-1; 11 bases are a match to TRBD2. The CDR3 has 20 amino acids. With V trimmed by 0 bases and J by 0 bases, 10 bases remained unmatched. In germline, CDR1 is MNHEY, CDR2 SVGEGT. The CDR3 nucleotides are TGTGCCAGCAGTTACTCTGCGGGGACTAGCGGAGAGAGCTCCTACAATGAGCAGTTCTTC. Protein sequence: CASSYSAGTSGESSYNEQFF.